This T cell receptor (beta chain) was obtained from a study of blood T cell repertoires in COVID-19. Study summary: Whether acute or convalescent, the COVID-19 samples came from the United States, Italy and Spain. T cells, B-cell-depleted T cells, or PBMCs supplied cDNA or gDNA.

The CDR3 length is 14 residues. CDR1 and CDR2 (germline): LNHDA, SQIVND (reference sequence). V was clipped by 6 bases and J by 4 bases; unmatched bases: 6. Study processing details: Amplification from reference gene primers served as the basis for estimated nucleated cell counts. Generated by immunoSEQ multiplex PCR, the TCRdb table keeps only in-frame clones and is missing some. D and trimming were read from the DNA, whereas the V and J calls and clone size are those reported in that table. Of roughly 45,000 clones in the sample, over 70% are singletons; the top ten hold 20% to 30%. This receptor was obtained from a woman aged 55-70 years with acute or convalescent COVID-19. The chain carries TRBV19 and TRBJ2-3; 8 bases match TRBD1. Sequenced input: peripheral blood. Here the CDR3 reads CASSQGAGSDTQYF. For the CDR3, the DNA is TGTGCCAGTAGCCAGGGGGCAGGATCAGATACGCAGTATTTT.